Shown below are 13 T cell receptor beta chains from a single sample sequenced in a study of T cell repertoires and HLA-DP antigens. Method: immunoSEQ multiplex PCR; TCRdb's copy keeps in-frame clones and lacks some. This table holds around 1,600 clones, around three quarters found once. CD4+ cells expanded for roughly 14 days were restimulated 24 h with allogeneic-DPB1 HeLa cells. Cells were stimulated with HeLa cells transduced with HLA-DPA1/DPB1, HLA-DM, invariant chain and CD80. The material sequenced was CD137- CD4+ T cells from cultured PBMCs. Source of these receptors: a man over 45 in good health and CMV-seronegative.

The chain joins TRBV7-9 to TRBJ1-6; D may be TRBD1 (6 bases). CDR3 length: 15 amino acids. Trimming pared 4 bases from V and 10 bases from J, leaving 17 bases between. The germline V gene encodes CDR1 SEHNR and CDR2 FQNEAQ (reference sequence). CDR3 protein: CASSYGPQGGSPLHF. In DNA form, the CDR3 reads TGTGCCAGCAGCTATGGGCCACAGGGTGGGTCACCCCTCCACTTT.

The J gene is TRBJ1-2, the V gene TRBV21-1. TRBV21-1 is designated a pseudogene. The CDR3 contains 12 residues. The CDR3 DNA follows: TGTGCCAGCCACACTCGGACCGGGGGCTACACCTTC. This translates into CASHTRTGGYTF.

The chain combines TRBV6-9 with TRBJ2-1; 7 positions match TRBD2. CDR3 length: 12 residues. The junction had 7 bases not matched to a gene; V was cut back by 4 bases and J by 13 bases. Germline values: CDR1 MNHGY, CDR2 SVAAGI. The CDR3 spells CASSSPGGDQFF. The CDR3 DNA reads TGTGCCAGCAGTTCGCCTGGGGGGGATCAGTTCTTC.

This clone showed up just a few times. J is TRBJ1-5 and V is TRBV23-1; no clear D. TRBV23-1 is recorded as an ORF, its role being uncertain. The germline V and J ends were trimmed by 4 bases and 2 bases, with 9 bases remaining between them. This CDR3 has 14 amino acids. CDR3 residues: CASSRWEGNQPQHF. CDR3 nucleotides: TGCGCCAGCAGTCGCTGGGAGGGCAATCAGCCCCAGCATTTT.

The J gene is TRBJ2-7, the V gene TRBV6-5; D ambiguous. The length of the CDR3 is 11 residues. V was cut by 11 bases and J by 5 bases, with 13 bases left in between. The germline V gene has CDR1 MNHEY and CDR2 SVGAGI. The CDR3 reads CASKIGHEQYF. CDR3 DNA sequence: TGTGCCTCAAAAATCGGCCACGAGCAGTACTTC.

The V gene is TRBV11-3, the J gene TRBJ2-5, with D uncertain. CDR3 length equals 15 residues. The germline gives CDR1 SGHNT, CDR2 YENEEA. V shed 2 bases and J shed 1 base, with 11 bases lying between them. CDR3 sequence: CASSLRENSQETQYF. DNA for the CDR3: TGTGCCAGCAGCTTACGAGAAAACAGCCAAGAGACCCAGTACTTC.

The rearrangement uses TRBV21-1 and TRBJ1-2. TRBV21-1 has pseudogene status. This CDR3 region has 13 residues. The CDR3 DNA reads as TGTGCCAGCCCCAACGCGGGAGGTTATGGCTACACCTTC. Protein: CASPNAGGYGYTF.

This chain links TRBV9 with TRBJ2-2; 10 bases match TRBD2. Germline V gene sequence: CDR1 SGDLS, CDR2 YYNGEE. V was pared by 0 bases and J by 2 bases, with 1 base of the junction left unmatched. The CDR3 runs to 16 residues. CDR3 amino acids: CASSVELAGNTGELFF. The CDR3 DNA follows: TGTGCCAGCAGCGTAGAACTAGCGGGAAACACCGGGGAGCTGTTTTTT.

This chain joins TRBV19 and TRBJ1-2; TRBD1 agrees at 7 bases. The ends lost 3 bases at V and 5 bases at J; junction bases unmatched: 9. The CDR3 length is 15 residues. Looked up from germline, CDR1 is LNHDA and CDR2 is SQIVND (reference sequence). The CDR3 sequence: CASSMGGQPSYGYTF. The CDR3, as DNA: TGTGCCAGTAGTATGGGGGGACAGCCATCATATGGCTACACCTTC.

The CDR3: CASSYGTYGYTF. In DNA form, the CDR3 reads TGTGCCAGCAGTTATGGGACCTATGGCTACACCTTC. The chain couples TRBV6-8 to TRBJ1-2; D is possibly TRBD1 (5 bases). V lost 3 bases to trimming and J lost 4 bases, with 6 bases between them. The CDR3 is made up of 12 amino acids. Germline values: CDR1 MNHGY, CDR2 SAAAGT.

This chain uses TRBV5-6 with TRBJ2-3; D is unresolved. The ends were cut back, 1 base at V and 3 bases at J, with 15 bases in the middle. The CDR3 consists of 16 residues. Germline CDR1 is SGHDT and CDR2 is YYEEEE. This CDR3 reads CASSLRKTGDTDTQYF. The CDR3 DNA reads as TGTGCCAGCAGCTTGCGGAAGACGGGTGATACAGATACGCAGTATTTT.

The J gene is TRBJ2-7, the V gene TRBV28; tentatively, D is TRBD1 (7 bases). CDR1 is MDHEN and CDR2 is SYDVKM in the germline V gene. The CDR3 is made up of 15 amino acids. V was pared by 7 bases and J by 0 bases, with 16 bases between. CDR3 DNA: TGTGCCAGCAAGCAGGGGGGTTTGAGCTCCTACGAGCAGTACTTC. Encoded protein: CASKQGGLSSYEQYF.

This clone was detected only a few times. This chain links TRBV28 with TRBJ1-5, with D unresolved. The CDR3 contains 12 residues. CDR1 MDHEN and CDR2 SYDVKM come from the germline V gene. V lost 7 bases and J lost 7, with 11 bases in between. The CDR3 reads CASMDFLQPQHF. The CDR3 region has the DNA TGTGCCAGCATGGATTTCCTCCAGCCCCAGCATTTT.